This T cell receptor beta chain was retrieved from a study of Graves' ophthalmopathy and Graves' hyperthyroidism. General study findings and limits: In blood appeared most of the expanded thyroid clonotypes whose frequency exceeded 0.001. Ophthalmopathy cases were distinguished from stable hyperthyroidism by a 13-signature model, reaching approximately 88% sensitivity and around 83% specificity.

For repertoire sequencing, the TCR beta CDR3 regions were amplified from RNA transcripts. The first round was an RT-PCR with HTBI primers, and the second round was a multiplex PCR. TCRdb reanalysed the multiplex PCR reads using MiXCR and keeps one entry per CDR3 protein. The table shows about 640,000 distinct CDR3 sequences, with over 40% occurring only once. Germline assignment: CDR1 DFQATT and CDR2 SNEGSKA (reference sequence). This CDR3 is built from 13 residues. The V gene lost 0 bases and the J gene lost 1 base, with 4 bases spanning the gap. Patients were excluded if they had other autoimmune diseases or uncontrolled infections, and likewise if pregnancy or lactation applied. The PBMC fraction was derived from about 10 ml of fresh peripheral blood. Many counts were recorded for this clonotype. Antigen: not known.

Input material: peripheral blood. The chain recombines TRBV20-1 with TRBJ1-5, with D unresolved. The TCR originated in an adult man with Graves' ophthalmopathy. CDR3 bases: TGCAGTGCTAGAGAGGACAGCAATCAGCCCCAGCATTTT. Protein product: CSAREDSNQPQHF.